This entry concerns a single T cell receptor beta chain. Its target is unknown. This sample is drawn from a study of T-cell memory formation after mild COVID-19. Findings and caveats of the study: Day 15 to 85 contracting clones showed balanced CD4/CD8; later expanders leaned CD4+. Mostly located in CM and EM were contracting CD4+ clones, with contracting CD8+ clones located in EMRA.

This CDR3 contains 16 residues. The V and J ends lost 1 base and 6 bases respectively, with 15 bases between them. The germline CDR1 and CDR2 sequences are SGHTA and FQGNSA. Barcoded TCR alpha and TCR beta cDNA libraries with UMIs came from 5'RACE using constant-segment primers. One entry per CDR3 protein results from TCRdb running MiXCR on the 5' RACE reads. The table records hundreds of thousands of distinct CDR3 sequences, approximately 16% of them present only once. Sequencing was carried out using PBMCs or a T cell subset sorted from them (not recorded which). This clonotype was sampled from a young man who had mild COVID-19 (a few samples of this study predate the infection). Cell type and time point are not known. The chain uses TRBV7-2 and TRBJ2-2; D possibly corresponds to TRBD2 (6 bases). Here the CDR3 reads CASSLVGGGVAGELFF. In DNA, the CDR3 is TGTGCCAGCAGCTTAGTTGGGGGAGGCGTGGCCGGGGAGCTGTTTTTT.